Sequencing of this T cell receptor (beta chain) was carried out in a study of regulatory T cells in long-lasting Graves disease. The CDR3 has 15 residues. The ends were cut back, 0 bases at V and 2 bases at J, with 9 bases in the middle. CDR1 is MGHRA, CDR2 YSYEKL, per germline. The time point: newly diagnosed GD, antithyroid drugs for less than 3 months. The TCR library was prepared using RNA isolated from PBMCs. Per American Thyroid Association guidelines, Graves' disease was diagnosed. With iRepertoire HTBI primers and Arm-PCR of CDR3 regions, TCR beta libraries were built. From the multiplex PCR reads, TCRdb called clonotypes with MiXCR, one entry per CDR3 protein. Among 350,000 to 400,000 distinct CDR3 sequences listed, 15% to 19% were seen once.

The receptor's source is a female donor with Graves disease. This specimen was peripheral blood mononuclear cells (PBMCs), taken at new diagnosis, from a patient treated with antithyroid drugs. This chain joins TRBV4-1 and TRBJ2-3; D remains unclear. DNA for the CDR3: TGCGCCAGCAGCCAAGACGACTCCGACACAGATACGCAGTATTTT. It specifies CASSQDDSDTDTQYF.